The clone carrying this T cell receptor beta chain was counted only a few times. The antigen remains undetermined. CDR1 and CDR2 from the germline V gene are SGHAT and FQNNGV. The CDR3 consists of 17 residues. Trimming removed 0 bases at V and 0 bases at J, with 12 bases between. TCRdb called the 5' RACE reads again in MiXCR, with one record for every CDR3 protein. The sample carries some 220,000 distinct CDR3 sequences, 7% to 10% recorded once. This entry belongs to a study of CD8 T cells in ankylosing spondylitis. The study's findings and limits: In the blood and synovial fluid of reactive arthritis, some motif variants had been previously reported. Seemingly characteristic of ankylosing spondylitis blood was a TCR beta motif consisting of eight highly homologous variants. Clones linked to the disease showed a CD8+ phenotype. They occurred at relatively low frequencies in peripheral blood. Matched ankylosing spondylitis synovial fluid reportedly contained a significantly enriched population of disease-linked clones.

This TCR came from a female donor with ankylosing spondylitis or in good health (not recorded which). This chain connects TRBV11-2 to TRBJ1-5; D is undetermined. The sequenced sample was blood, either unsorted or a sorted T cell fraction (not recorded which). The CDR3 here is CASSLDGVQHSNQPQHF. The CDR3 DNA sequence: TGTGCCAGCAGCTTAGACGGGGTCCAGCATAGCAATCAGCCCCAGCATTTT.